Shown below are 6 T cell receptor beta chains from a single sample sequenced in a study of T cell changes during pregnancy in multiple sclerosis. TCRdb's copy holds only in-frame clones and misses some; the assay was immunoSEQ multiplex PCR. The data show 39,000 or so clones, with around 90% seen just once and more than 0.3% held by the top ten. Sequencing was performed on CD4+ T cells from peripheral blood mononuclear cells, taken after pregnancy. The receptors originated from a female donor in good health, enrolled as a control in a pregnancy study.

The chain has TRBV11-2 and TRBJ2-5; 9 bases map to TRBD2. Germline lookup yields CDR1 SGHAT and CDR2 FQNNGV. This CDR3 has 14 residues. With 8 bases clipped from V and 4 bases from J, the junction kept 8 bases outside the gene matches. The CDR3 region has the DNA TGTGCCAGCGTTGCTCGGCGGGAGGGAGAGACCCAGTACTTC. Translation: CASVARREGETQYF.

J is TRBJ1-4 and V is TRBV2; 8 positions agree with TRBD1. This CDR3 is built from 14 residues. Germline V CDR1 and CDR2: SNHLY, FYNNEI. V was clipped by 4 bases and J by 7 bases; unmatched bases: 5. The CDR3 is CASSVQGAREKLFF. CDR3 DNA: TGTGCCAGCAGTGTCCAGGGGGCGCGTGAAAAACTGTTTTTT.

The chain links TRBV6-6 to TRBJ2-3, with 8 nucleotides matching TRBD2. V shed 11 bases and J 4 bases; nucleotides not matched to a gene: 5. Per the germline V gene, CDR1 is MNHNY and CDR2 is SVGAGI (reference sequence). This CDR3 contains 12 residues. CDR3 residues: CACRGGPDTQYF. The CDR3 region has the DNA TGTGCCTGTCGGGGGGGCCCAGATACGCAGTATTTT.

This chain joins TRBV5-1 and TRBJ2-1, with 12 bases matching TRBD2. The germline CDR1 and CDR2 sequences are SGHRS and YFSETQ. Trimming took 0 bases from V and 5 from J; bases not matched to a gene: 18. The CDR3 contains 21 residues. In nucleotides, the CDR3 is TGCGCCAGCAGCTTGGGTTTACCCATTGCTAGCGGGAGGGCTAAAAACAATGAGCAGTTCTTC. Translating gives CASSLGLPIASGRAKNNEQFF.

The rearrangement joins TRBV30 to TRBJ2-4; no firm D call. Trimming pared 1 base from V and 6 bases from J, leaving 13 bases between. CDR1 GTSNPN and CDR2 SVGIG come from the germline V gene (reference sequence). The length of the CDR3 is 14 residues. CDR3 protein: CAWSDRWKRNIQYF. The CDR3 DNA is TGTGCCTGGAGTGATAGGTGGAAGCGAAACATTCAGTACTTC.

This clone was seen once. The junction departs from the called germline gene at one end, perhaps through a read error. This sequence joins TRBV19 and TRBJ1-2, with D perhaps matching TRBD1 (5 bases). The CDR3 extends over 13 amino acids. Looked up from germline, CDR1 is LNHDA and CDR2 is SQIVND (reference sequence). Written as DNA, the CDR3 is TGTGCCAGTAGTTTCCGAGAAGGGAGGGGTCCTTCCTTC. It encodes CASSFREGRGPSF. The full variable domain, completed using reference TRBV19 and TRBJ1-2, is DGGITQSPKYLFRKEGQNVTLSCEQNLNHDAMYWYRQDPGQGLRLIYYSQIVNDFQKGDIAEGYSVSREKKESFPLTVTSAQKNPTAFYLCASSFREGRGPSFGSGTRLTVV.